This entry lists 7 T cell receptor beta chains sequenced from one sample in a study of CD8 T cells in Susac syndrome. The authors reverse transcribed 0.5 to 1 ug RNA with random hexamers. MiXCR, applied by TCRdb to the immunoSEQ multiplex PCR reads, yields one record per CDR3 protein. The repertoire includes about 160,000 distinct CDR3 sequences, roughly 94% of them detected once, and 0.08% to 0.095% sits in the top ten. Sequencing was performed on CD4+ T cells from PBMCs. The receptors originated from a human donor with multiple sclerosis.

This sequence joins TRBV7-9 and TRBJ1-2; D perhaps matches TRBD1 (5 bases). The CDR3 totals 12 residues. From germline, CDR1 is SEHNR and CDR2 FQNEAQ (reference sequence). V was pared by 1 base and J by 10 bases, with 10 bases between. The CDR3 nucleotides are TGTGCCAGCAGCTTAGAATTAGGGGACTACACCTTC. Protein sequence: CASSLELGDYTF. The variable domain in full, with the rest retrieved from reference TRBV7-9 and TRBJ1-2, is DTGVSQNPRHKITKRGQNVTFRCDPISEHNRLYWYRQTLGQGPEFLTYFQNEAQLEKSRLLSDRFSAERPKGSFSTLEIQRTEQGDSAMYLCASSLELGDYTFGSGTRLTVV.

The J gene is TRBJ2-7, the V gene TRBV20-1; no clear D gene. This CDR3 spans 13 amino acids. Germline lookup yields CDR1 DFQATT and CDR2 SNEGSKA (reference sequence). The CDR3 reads CRSLDASTYEQYF. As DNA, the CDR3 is TGCAGGAGCCTGGACGCGTCAACCTACGAGCAGTACTTC.

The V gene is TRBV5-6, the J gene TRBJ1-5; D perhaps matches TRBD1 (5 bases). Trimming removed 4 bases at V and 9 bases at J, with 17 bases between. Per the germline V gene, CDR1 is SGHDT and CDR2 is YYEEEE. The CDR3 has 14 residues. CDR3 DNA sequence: TGTGCCAGCAGCACGGGACGATCAGAGGCGCCCCAGCATTTT. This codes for CASSTGRSEAPQHF.

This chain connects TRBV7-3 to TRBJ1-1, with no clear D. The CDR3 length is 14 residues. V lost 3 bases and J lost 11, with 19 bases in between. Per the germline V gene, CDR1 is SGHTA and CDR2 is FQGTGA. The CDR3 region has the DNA TGTGCCAGCAGCTTGATGGGCCAACTAAATGTGGCTTTCTTT. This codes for CASSLMGQLNVAFF.

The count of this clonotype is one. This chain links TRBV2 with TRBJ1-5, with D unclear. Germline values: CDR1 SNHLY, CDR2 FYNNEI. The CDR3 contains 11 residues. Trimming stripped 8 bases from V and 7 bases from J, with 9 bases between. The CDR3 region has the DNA TGTGCCAGCGGCGCGGACCAGCCCCAGCATTTT. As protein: CASGADQPQHF.

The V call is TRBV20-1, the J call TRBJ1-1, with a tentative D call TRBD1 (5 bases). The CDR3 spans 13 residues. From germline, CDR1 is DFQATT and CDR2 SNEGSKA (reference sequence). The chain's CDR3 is CSAPGPMNTEAFF. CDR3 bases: TGCAGCGCGCCGGGGCCTATGAACACTGAAGCTTTCTTT.

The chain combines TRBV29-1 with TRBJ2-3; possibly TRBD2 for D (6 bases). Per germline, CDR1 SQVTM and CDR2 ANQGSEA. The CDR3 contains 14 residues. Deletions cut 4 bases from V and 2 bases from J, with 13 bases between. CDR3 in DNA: TGCAGCGTTGGGGTAGCGGACCTCACAGATACGCAGTATTTT. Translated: CSVGVADLTDTQYF.